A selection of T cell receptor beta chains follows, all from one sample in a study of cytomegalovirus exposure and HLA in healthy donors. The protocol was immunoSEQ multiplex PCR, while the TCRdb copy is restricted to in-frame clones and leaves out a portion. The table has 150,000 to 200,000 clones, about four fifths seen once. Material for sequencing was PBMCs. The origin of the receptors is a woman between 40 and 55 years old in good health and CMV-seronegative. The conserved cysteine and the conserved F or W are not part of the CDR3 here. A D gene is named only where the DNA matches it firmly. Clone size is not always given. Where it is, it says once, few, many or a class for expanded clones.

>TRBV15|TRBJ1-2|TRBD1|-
ATSSPTGDSVFNYGYT
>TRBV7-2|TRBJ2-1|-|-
ASRTGGDNEQF
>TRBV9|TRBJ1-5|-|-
ASSLGYSNQPQH
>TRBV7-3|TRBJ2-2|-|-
ASSSGTASNTGELF
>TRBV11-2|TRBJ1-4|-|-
ASSLLGGKLF
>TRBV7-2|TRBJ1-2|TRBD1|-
ASSLGTGRGYT
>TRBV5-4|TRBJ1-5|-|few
ASSFYQGGPHQPQH
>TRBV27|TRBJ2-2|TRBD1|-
ASSLGQGAQNTGELF
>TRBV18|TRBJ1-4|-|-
ASSPLMNEKLF
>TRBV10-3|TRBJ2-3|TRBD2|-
AISESYGGSIVAQY
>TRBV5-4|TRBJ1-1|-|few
ASSQTLNTEAF
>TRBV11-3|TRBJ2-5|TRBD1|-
ASSGQGAGLFGTQY
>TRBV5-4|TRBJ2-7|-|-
ASSLVGQIYEQY
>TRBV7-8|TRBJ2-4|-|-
ASVSRDLDIQY
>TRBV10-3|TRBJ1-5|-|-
AISDRQRSNQPQH
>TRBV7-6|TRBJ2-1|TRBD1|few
ASSFGQGFGNEQF
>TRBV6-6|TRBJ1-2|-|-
ASIDSSSYGYT
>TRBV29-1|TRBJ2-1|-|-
SVEGLAPNEQF
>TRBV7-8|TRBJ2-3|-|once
ASSLSESTDTQY
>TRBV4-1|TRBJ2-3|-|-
ASSLDLVDTQY
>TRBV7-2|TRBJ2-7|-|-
ASSLFPYSGRDEQY
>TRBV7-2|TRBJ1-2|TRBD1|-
ASSPGTGFHYGYT
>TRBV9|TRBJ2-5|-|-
ASSVAPGQGETQY
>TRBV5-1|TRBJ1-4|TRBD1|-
ASSRDSDNEKLF
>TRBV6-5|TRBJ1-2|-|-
ASSKEGYT
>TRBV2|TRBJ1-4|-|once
ASSMDINEKLF
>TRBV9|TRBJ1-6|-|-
ASSAGGQLGLTLH
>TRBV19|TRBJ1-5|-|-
ASSISGQGREPQH
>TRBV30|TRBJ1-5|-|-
AWSTALNQPQH
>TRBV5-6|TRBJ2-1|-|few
ASSLARVSSYNEQF
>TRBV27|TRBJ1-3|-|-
ASSPGAVGNTIY